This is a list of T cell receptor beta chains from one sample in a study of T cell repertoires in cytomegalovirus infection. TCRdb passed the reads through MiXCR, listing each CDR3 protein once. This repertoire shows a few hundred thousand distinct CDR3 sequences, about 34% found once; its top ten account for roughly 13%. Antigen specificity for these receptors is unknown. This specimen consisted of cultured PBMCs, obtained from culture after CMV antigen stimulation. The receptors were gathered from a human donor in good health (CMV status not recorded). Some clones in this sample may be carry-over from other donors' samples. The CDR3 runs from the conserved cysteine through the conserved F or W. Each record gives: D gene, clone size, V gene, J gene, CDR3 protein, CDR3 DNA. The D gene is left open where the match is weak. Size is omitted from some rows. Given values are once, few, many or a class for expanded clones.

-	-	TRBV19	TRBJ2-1	CATSPSRGRRNEQFF	TGTGCCACCTCCCCCTCCAGGGGCCGGAGGAATGAGCAGTTCTTC
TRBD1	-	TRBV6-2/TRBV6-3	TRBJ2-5	CASGRTGARRETQYF	TGTGCCAGCGGAAGAACAGGGGCCCGCAGAGAGACCCAGTACTTC
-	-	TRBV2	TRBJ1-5	CASSDRVVNQPQHF	TGTGCCAGCAGTGATCGAGTTGTCAATCAGCCCCAGCATTTT
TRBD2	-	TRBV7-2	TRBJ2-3	CASSSTSGMGTDTQYF	TGTGCCAGCAGCTCGACTAGCGGGATGGGCACAGATACGCAGTATTTT
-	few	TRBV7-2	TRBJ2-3	CASSDRLSTDTQYF	TGTGCCAGCAGCGACAGGCTTAGCACAGATACGCAGTATTTT
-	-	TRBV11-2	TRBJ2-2	CASSLIINTGELFF	TGTGCCAGCAGCTTAATAATAAACACCGGGGAGCTGTTTTTT
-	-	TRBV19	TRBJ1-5	CASMLTGRGNQPQHF	TGTGCCAGTATGCTGACAGGTCGGGGTAATCAGCCCCAGCATTTT
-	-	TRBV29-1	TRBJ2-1	CSVWENEQFF	TGCAGCGTTTGGGAGAATGAGCAGTTCTTC
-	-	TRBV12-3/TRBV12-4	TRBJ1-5	CASSLTGGEPQHF	TGTGCCAGCAGTTTAACCGGGGGGGAGCCCCAGCATTTT
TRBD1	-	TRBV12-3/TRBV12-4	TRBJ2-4	CASSFDRVGAKNIQYF	TGTGCCAGCAGTTTTGACAGGGTCGGCGCCAAAAACATTCAGTACTTC
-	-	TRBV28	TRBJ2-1	CASSPVYNEQFF	TGTGCCAGCAGTCCAGTCTACAATGAGCAGTTCTTC
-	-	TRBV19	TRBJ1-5	CASSMGGNQPQHF	TGTGCCAGTAGTATGGGAGGAAATCAGCCCCAGCATTTT
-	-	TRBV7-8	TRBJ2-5	CASSSGGLRMTQYF	TGTGCCAGCAGCTCGGGCGGCCTGAGGATGACCCAGTACTTC
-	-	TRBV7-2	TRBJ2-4	CASSLVRGNIQYF	TGTGCCAGCAGCTTAGTGCGGGGAAACATTCAGTACTTC
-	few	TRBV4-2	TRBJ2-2	CASSQDLRVAGELFF	TGTGCCAGCAGCCAAGATCTGAGGGTGGCCGGGGAGCTGTTTTTT
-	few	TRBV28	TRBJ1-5	CASSYGGRDNQPQHF	TGTGCCAGCAGTTATGGGGGAAGGGACAATCAGCCCCAGCATTTT
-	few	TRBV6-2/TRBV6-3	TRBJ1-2	CASSSPDIAWYGYTF	TGTGCCAGCAGTTCCCCGGACATCGCTTGGTATGGCTACACCTTC
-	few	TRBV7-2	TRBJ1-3	CASSSRGNTIYF	TGTGCCAGCAGCTCCAGGGGAAACACCATATATTTT
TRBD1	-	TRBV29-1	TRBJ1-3	CSADRGSGNTIYF	TGCAGCGCCGACAGGGGCTCTGGAAACACCATATATTTT
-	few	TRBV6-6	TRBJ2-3	CASVRASPPDTQYF	TGTGCCAGCGTCAGGGCTAGCCCGCCGGATACGCAGTATTTT
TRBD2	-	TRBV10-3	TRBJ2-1	CAIRGRAPYNEQFF	TGTGCCATCCGCGGGAGGGCCCCCTACAATGAGCAGTTCTTC
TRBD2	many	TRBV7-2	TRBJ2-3	CASSLTGGARVNTQYF	TGTGCCAGCAGCCTCACGGGGGGGGCTCGAGTAAATACGCAGTATTTT
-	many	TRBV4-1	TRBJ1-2	CASSKGSKDNYGYTF	TGCGCCAGTAGTAAGGGCAGCAAGGATAACTATGGCTACACCTTC
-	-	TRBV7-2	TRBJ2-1	CASKEQARDLKQFF	TGTGCCAGCAAGGAGCAGGCGAGGGATCTAAAGCAGTTCTTC
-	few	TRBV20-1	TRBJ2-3	CSARVTGSTDTQYF	TGCAGTGCTAGAGTTACAGGGAGCACAGATACGCAGTATTTT
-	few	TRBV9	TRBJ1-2	CASSVAPEFGYGYTF	TGTGCCAGCAGCGTAGCCCCAGAATTCGGCTATGGCTACACCTTC
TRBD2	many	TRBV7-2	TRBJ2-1	CASSFFAGGYNEQFF	TGTGCCAGCAGCTTCTTCGCGGGGGGGTACAATGAGCAGTTCTTC
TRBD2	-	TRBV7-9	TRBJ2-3	CASSLVAGGADTQYF	TGTGCCAGCAGCTTAGTTGCGGGAGGGGCAGATACGCAGTATTTT
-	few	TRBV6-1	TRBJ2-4	CASIGRGRLAKNIQYF	TGTGCCAGCATAGGGAGGGGGCGCCTAGCCAAAAACATTCAGTACTTC
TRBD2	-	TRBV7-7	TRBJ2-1	CASAFGTSDGNEQFF	TGTGCCAGCGCCTTTGGGACTAGCGATGGGAATGAGCAGTTCTTC
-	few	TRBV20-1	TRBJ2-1	CSASGTRGVNEQFF	TGCAGTGCTTCCGGGACAAGAGGGGTTAATGAGCAGTTCTTC
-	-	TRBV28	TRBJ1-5	CASSRQDLSNQPQHF	TGTGCCAGCAGCAGACAGGACCTTAGCAATCAGCCCCAGCATTTT
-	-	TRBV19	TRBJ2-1	CASRQGFGGEQFF	TGTGCCAGCCGGCAGGGATTTGGGGGTGAGCAGTTCTTC
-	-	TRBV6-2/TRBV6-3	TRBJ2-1	CASSSGLARAGEQFF	TGTGCCAGCAGCTCCGGACTGGCCAGGGCCGGTGAGCAGTTCTTC
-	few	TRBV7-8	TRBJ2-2	CASSNPEPGELFF	TGTGCCAGCAGCAATCCGGAGCCCGGGGAGCTGTTTTTT
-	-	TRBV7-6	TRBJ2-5	CASSYEGETQYF	TGTGCCAGCAGCTACGAGGGAGAGACCCAGTACTTC
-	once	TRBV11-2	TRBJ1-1	CASSSNTGTTEAFF	TGTGCCAGCAGCTCGAACACCGGGACCACTGAAGCTTTCTTT
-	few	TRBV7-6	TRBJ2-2	CASSRAGYLGELFF	TGTGCCAGCAGCCGAGCAGGGTACCTCGGGGAGCTGTTTTTT
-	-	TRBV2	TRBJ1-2	CASSGRQTLGYTF	TGTGCCAGCAGCGGTAGACAGACCCTTGGCTACACCTTC
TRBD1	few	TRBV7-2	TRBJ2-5	CASSLRDSRLKRPNQETQYF	TGTGCCAGCAGCTTACGGGACAGTCGGCTTAAGCGCCCAAACCAAGAGACCCAGTACTTC
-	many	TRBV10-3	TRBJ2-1	CAISPAEYSYNEQFF	TGTGCCATCAGTCCAGCGGAATACTCCTACAATGAGCAGTTCTTC
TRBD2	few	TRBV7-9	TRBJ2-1	CASSSREGLESYNEQFF	TGTGCCAGCAGTTCCCGCGAGGGACTAGAATCCTACAATGAGCAGTTCTTC
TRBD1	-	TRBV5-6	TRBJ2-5	CASSHLGQGAGETQYF	TGTGCCAGCAGCCATTTGGGACAGGGGGCTGGCGAGACCCAGTACTTC
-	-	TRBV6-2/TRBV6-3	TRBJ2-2	CASSAIQGTGELFF	TGTGCCAGCAGTGCGATACAGGGAACCGGGGAGCTGTTTTTT
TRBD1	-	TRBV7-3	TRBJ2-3	CASSPGTGGSTDTQYF	TGTGCCAGCAGCCCGGGGACAGGCGGAAGCACAGATACGCAGTATTTT
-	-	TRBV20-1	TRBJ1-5	CSAARGKVRNQPQHF	TGCAGTGCCGCCCGGGGGAAGGTCCGCAATCAGCCCCAGCATTTT
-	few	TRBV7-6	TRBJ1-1	CASSLGGAGEAFF	TGTGCCAGCAGCTTAGGAGGGGCGGGAGAAGCTTTCTTT
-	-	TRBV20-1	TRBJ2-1	CSARDTGKGGSYNEQFF	TGCAGTGCTAGAGATACGGGGAAGGGGGGCTCCTACAATGAGCAGTTCTTC
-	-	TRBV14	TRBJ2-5	CASSQARGSKAETQYF	TGTGCCAGCAGCCAAGCGCGGGGAAGTAAAGCGGAGACCCAGTACTTC
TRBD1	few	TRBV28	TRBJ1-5	CASSLGGQAVNQPQHF	TGTGCCAGCAGTTTAGGGGGACAGGCGGTAAATCAGCCCCAGCATTTT
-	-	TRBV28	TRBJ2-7	CASRTGTYSYEQYF	TGTGCCAGCAGGACCGGGACCTACTCCTACGAGCAGTACTTC
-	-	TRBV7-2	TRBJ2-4	CASSPPGAKNIQYF	TGTGCCAGCAGCCCCCCCGGGGCCAAAAACATTCAGTACTTC
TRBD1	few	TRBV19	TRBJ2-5	CASSIDRRGQETQYF	TGTGCCAGTAGTATAGATCGCAGGGGGCAAGAGACCCAGTACTTC
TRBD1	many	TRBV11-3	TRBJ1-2	CASRGQGHYGYTF	TGTGCCAGCAGGGGACAGGGGCACTATGGCTACACCTTC
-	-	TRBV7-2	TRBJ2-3	CASSSTPRTSADTQYF	TGTGCCAGCAGCTCAACTCCTAGGACGAGCGCAGATACGCAGTATTTT
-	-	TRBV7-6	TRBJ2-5	CASSRVGGGQETQYF	TGTGCCAGCAGCCGGGTGGGGGGCGGGCAAGAGACCCAGTACTTC
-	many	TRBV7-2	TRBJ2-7	CASSFGWPLSYEQYF	TGTGCCAGCAGCTTCGGCTGGCCTCTCTCCTACGAGCAGTACTTC
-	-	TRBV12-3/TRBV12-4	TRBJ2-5	CASSLTDSAPVAQYF	TGTGCCAGCAGTTTGACCGACAGTGCTCCCGTGGCCCAGTACTTC
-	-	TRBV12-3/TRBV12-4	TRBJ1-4	CASRDQEKLFF	TGTGCCAGCAGGGACCAAGAAAAACTGTTTTTT
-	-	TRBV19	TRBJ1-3	CASSIPGRQISGNTIYF	TGTGCCAGTAGTATCCCTGGTCGGCAGATCTCTGGAAACACCATATATTTT